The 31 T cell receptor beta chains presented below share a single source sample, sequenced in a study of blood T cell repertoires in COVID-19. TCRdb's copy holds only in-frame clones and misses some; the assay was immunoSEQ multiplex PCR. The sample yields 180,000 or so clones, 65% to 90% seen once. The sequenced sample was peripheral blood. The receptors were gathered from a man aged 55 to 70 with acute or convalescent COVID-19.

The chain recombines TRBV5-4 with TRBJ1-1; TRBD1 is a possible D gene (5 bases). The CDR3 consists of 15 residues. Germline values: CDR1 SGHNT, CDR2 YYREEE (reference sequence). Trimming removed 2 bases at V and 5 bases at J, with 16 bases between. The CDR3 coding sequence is TGTGCCAGCAGCTTAGGAGGGGCAATGGAGACTGAAGCTTTCTTT. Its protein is CASSLGGAMETEAFF.

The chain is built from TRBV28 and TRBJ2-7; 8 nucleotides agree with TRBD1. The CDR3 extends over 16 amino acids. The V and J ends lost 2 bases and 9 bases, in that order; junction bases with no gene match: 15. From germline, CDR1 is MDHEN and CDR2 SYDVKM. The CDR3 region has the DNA TGTGCCAGCAGTTTAGGTGGACAGGGCGCGGTTTGGGGGCAGTACTTC. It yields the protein CASSLGGQGAVWGQYF.

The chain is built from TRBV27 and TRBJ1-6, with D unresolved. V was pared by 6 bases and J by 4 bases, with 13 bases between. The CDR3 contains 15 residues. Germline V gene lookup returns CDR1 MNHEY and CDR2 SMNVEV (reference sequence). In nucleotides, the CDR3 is TGTGCCAGCAGCAACCCCCCCGGTTATAATTCACCCCTCCACTTT. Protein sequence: CASSNPPGYNSPLHF.

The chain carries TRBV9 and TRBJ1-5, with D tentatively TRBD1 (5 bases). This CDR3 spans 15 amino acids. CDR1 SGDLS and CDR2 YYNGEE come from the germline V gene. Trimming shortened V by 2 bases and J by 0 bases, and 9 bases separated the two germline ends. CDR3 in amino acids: CASSVTGNSNQPQHF. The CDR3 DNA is TGTGCCAGCAGCGTCACAGGTAATAGCAATCAGCCCCAGCATTTT.

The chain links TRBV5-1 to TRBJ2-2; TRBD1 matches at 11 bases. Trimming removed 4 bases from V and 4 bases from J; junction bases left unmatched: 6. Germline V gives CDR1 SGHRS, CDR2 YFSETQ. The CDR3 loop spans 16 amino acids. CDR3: CASSAGTGGGTGELFF. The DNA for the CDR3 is TGCGCCAGCAGCGCAGGGACAGGGGGTGGCACCGGGGAGCTGTTTTTT. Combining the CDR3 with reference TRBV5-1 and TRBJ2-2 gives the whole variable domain KAGVTQTPRYLIKTRGQQVTLSCSPISGHRSVSWYQQTPGQGLQFLFEYFSETQRNKGNFPGRFSGRQFSNSRSEMNVSTLELGDSALYLCASSAGTGGGTGELFFGEGSRLTVL.

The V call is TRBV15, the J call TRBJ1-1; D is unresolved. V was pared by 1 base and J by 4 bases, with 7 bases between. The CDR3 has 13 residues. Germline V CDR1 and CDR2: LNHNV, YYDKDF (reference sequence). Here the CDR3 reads CATSRVYSTEAFF. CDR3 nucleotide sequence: TGTGCCACCAGCAGAGTTTATAGCACTGAAGCTTTCTTT.

CDR3 sequence (DNA): TGTGCCAGCAGTGTAGGGGAGGTTGGGGCCAACGTCCTGACTTTC. Encoded protein: CASSVGEVGANVLTF. The V and J genes are TRBV28 and TRBJ2-6, with D possibly TRBD2 on 6 matching bases. V was cut by 5 bases and J by 3 bases, with 11 bases left in between. The CDR3 runs to 15 residues. The germline CDR1 and CDR2 sequences are MDHEN and SYDVKM.

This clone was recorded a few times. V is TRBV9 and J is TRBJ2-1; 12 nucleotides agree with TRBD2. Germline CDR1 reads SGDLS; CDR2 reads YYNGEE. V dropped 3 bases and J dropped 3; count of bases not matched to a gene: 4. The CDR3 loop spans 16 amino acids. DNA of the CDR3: TGTGCCAGCAGCGCCCGGACTAGCGGGGACTACAATGAGCAGTTCTTC. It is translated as CASSARTSGDYNEQFF.

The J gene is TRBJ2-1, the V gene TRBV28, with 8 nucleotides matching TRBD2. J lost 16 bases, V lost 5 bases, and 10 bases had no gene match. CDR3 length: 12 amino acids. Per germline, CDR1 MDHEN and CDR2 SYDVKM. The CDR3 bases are TGTGCCAGCAGTCAGCCGGGACTAGTGGGTTTCTTC. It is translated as CASSQPGLVGFF.

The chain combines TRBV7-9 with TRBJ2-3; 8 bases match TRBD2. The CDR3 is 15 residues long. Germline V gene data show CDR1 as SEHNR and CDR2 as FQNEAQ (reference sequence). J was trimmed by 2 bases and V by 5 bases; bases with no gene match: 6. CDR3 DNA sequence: TGTGCCAGCAGCCTCTTAGCGGGGTACACAGATACGCAGTATTTT. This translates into CASSLLAGYTDTQYF.

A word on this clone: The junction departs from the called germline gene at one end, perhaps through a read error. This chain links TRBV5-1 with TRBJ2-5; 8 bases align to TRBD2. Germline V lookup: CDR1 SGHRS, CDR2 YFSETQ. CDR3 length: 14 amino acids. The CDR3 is CASSIIAGQGTQYF. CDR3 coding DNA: TGCGCCAGCAGCATTATAGCGGGACAAGGGACCCAGTACTTC.

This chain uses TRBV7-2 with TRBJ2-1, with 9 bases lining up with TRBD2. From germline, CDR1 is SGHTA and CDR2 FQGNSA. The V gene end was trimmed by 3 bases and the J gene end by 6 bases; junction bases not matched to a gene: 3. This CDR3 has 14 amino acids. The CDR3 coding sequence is TGTGCCAGCAGCTTCAAAGCGGGAGGCAATGAGCAGTTCTTC. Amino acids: CASSFKAGGNEQFF.

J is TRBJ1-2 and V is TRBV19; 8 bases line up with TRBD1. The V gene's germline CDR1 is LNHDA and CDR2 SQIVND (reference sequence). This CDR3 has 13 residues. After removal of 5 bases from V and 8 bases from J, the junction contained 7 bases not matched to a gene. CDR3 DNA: TGTGCCAGTAGTCGACAGGGGTCGAGCGGCTACACCTTC. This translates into CASSRQGSSGYTF.

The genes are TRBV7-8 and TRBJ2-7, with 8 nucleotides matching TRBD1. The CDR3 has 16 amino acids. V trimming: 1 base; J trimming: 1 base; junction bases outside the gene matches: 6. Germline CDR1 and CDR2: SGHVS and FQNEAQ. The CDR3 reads CASSLEPTGGSYEQYF. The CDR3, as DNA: TGTGCCAGCAGCTTAGAGCCAACAGGGGGTTCCTACGAGCAGTACTTC.

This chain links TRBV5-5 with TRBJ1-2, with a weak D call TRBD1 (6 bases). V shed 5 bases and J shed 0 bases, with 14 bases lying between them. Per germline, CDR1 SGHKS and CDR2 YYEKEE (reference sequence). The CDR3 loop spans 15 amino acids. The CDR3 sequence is CASSYPGEPNYGYTF. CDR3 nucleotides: TGTGCCAGCAGTTACCCAGGGGAACCTAACTATGGCTACACCTTC.

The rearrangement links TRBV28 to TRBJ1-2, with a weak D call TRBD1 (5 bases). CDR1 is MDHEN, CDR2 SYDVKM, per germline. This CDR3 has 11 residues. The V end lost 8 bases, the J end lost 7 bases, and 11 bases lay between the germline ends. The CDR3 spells CASYRGSGYTF. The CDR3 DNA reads TGTGCCAGCTATAGGGGTAGTGGCTACACCTTC.

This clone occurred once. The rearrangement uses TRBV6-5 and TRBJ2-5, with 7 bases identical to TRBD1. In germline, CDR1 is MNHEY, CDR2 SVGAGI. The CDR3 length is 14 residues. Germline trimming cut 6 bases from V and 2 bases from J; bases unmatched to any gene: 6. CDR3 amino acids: CASSIGGGQETQYF. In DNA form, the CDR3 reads TGTGCCAGCAGCATAGGGGGCGGGCAAGAGACCCAGTACTTC.

The CDR3 DNA reads TGTGCCAGCAGAAACCGCCCTTATTGGCCCTCCTACAATGAGCAGTTCTTC. Translation: CASRNRPYWPSYNEQFF. The chain joins TRBV28 to TRBJ2-1; D is uncertain. Germline loops: CDR1 MDHEN, CDR2 SYDVKM. The CDR3 length is 17 residues. Trimming stripped 6 bases from V and 0 bases from J, with 18 bases between.

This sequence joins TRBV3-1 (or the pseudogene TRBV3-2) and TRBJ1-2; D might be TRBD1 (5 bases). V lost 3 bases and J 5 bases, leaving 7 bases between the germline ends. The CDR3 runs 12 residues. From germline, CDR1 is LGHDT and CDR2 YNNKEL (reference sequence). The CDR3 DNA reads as TGTGCCAGCAGCCACGGGGGTTATGGCTACACCTTC. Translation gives CASSHGGYGYTF.

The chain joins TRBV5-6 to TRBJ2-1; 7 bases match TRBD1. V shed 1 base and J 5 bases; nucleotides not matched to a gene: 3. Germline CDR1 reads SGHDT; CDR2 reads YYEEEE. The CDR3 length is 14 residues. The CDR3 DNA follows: TGTGCCAGCAGCTTGTTGGGACAGAACAATGAGCAGTTCTTC. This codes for CASSLLGQNNEQFF.

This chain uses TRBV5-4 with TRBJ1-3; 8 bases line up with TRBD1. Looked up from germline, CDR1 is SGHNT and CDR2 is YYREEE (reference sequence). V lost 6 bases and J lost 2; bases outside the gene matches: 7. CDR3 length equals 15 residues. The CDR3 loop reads CASTRDRSPGNTIYF. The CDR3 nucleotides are TGTGCCAGCACCCGGGACAGGAGTCCTGGAAACACCATATATTTT.

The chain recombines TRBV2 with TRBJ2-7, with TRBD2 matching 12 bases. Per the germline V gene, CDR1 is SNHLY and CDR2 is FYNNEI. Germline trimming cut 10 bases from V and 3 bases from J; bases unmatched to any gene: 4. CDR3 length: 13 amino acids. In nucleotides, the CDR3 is TGTGCCATCGGGACTAGCGGGCTCTACGAGCAGTACTTC. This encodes CAIGTSGLYEQYF. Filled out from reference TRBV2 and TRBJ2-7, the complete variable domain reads EPEVTQTPSHQVTQMGQEVILRCVPISNHLYFYWYRQILGQKVEFLVSFYNNEISEKSEIFDDQFSVERPDGSNFTLKIRSTKLEDSAMYFCAIGTSGLYEQYFGPGTRLTVT.

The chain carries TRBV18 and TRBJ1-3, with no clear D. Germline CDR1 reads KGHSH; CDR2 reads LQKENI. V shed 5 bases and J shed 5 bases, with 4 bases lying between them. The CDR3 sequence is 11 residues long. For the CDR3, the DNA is TGTGCCAGCTCAAATAGAAACACCATATATTTT. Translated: CASSNRNTIYF. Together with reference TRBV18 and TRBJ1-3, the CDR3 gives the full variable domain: NAGVMQNPRHLVRRRGQEARLRCSPMKGHSHVYWYRQLPEEGLKFMVYLQKENIIDESGMPKERFSAEFPKEGPSILRIQQVVRGDSAAYFCASSNRNTIYFGEGSWLTVV.

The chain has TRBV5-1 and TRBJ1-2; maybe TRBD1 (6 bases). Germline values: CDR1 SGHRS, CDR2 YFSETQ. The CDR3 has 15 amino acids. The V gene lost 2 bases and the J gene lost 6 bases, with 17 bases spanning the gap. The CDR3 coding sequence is TGCGCCAGCAGCTTACAGGGAAGTAGCGCAGATGGCTACACCTTC. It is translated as CASSLQGSSADGYTF.

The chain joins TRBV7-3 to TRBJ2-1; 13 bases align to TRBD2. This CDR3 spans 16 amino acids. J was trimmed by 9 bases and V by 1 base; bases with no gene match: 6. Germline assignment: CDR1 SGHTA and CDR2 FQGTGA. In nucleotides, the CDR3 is TGTGCCAGCAGCTTAATAGGACTAGCGGGAGATGGTGAGCAGTTCTTC. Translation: CASSLIGLAGDGEQFF. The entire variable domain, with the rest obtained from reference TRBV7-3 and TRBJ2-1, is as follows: GAGVSQTPSNKVTEKGKYVELRCDPISGHTALYWYRQSLGQGPEFLIYFQGTGAADDSGLPNDRFFAVRPEGSVSTLKIQRTERGDSAVYLCASSLIGLAGDGEQFFGPGTRLTVL.

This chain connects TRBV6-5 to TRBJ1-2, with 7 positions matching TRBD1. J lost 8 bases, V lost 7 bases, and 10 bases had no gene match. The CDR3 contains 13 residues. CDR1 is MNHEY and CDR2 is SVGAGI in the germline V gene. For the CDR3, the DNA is TGTGCCAGCACCCGTGAGGGGGCGGGGGGCTACACCTTC. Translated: CASTREGAGGYTF.

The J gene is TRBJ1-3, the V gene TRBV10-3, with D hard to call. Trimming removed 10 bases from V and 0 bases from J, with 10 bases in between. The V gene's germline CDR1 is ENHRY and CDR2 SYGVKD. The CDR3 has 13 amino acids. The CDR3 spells CATPRGSGNTIYF. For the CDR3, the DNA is TGTGCCACCCCTCGGGGCTCTGGAAACACCATATATTTT.

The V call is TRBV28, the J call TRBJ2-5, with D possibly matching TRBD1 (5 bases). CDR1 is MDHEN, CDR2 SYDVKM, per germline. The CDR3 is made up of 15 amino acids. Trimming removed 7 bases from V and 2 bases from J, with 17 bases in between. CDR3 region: CASIQRGLGQETQYF. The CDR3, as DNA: TGTGCCAGCATCCAAAGGGGCCTCGGGCAAGAGACCCAGTACTTC.

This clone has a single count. This chain's CDR3 is CASSSTEQYSGNTIYF. The CDR3 nucleotides read TGTGCCAGCAGTTCGACAGAACAGTACTCTGGAAACACCATATATTTT. The chain has TRBV27 and TRBJ1-3, with D maybe TRBD1 (5 bases). Germline V lookup: CDR1 MNHEY, CDR2 SMNVEV (reference sequence). CDR3 length: 16 residues. V dropped 4 bases and J dropped 0 bases, with 13 bases sitting between them.

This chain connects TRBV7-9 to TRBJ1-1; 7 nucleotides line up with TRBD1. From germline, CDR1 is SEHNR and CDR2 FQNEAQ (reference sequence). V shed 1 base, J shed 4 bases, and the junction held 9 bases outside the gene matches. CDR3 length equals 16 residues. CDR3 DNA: TGTGCCAGCAGCTTAGACCTAGGGGGCGCTTCCACTGAAGCTTTCTTT. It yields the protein CASSLDLGGASTEAFF.

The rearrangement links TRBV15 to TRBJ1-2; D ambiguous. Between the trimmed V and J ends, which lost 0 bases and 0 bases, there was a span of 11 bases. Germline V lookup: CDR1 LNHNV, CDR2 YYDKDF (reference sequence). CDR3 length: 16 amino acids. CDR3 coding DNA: TGTGCCACCAGCAGAGATCCTAACGGAGCTAACTATGGCTACACCTTC. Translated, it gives CATSRDPNGANYGYTF.